This T cell receptor (beta chain) emerged from a study of control samples from healthy donors and cancer patients. Clones were sequenced by immunoSEQ multiplex PCR, and TCRdb holds only the in-frame ones, with some missing. The table has 95,000 to 130,000 clones, approximately 90% seen once. Between the trimmed V and J ends, which lost 6 bases and 3 bases, there was a span of 18 bases. In germline, CDR1 is ENHRY, CDR2 SYGVKD. The CDR3 has 15 residues. This receptor was identified in a woman aged 70-85 years in good health. Sequencing was done on a sample of blood. The chain recombines TRBV10-3 with TRBJ2-7, with D possibly matching TRBD2 (5 bases). The CDR3 DNA reads TGTGCCATCAGAAAGGGTGAGGACGGGGACTACGAGCAGTACTTC. Translated: CAIRKGEDGDYEQYF.